The 30 T cell receptor beta chains below all came from one sample that was sequenced in a study of CD8 T cells in ankylosing spondylitis listed by TCRdb under 2017. General conclusions and limits of the study: A TCR beta motif made up of eight highly homologous amino acid variants appeared to be characteristic of blood from ankylosing spondylitis patients.

Their target antigens are unknown. Library construction relied on 5' RACE. The sample was run on an Illumina HiSeq 2500. The public reads were reprocessed in TCRdb via fastp at Q25 and MiXCR, keeping in-frame beta chains. Each entry is one CDR3 protein sequence, shown with its most common DNA and genes. Across this sample there are over 400,000 distinct CDR3 sequences, with around 26% seen only once. The top ten clonotypes cover roughly 1% of the sample. Sequencing input: blood, either unsorted or a sorted T cell fraction (not recorded which). These receptor sequences come from a male donor with ankylosing spondylitis.

The gene calls are TRBV5-1 and TRBJ2-2; D unresolved. This CDR3 has 14 residues. Germline values: CDR1 SGHRS, CDR2 YFSETQ. Trimming removed 0 bases at V and 1 base at J, with 4 bases between. CDR3 DNA: TGCGCCAGCAGCTTGGAGGTGAACACCGGGGAGCTGTTTTTT. It encodes CASSLEVNTGELFF.

This clonotype has only a few counts. The chain's CDR3 is CASSPRLEDGELFF. CDR3 in DNA: TGTGCCAGCAGCCCACGATTGGAAGACGGGGAGCTGTTTTTT. The chain links TRBV3-1 to TRBJ2-2; D gene unclear. Germline V CDR1 and CDR2: LGHDT, YNNKEL (reference sequence). CDR3 length: 14 amino acids. V shed 4 bases and J shed 7 bases, with 13 bases lying between them.

There are a few counts of this clonotype. The CDR3, as DNA: TGTGCCAGCAGTAAATCTAGCGGGAGCAATGAGCAGTTCTTC. Translating gives CASSKSSGSNEQFF. This rearrangement joins TRBV3-1 to TRBJ2-1, with 10 bases lining up with TRBD2. After removal of 6 bases from V and 6 bases from J, the junction contained 5 bases not matched to a gene. The CDR3 is made up of 14 amino acids. Germline V gene lookup returns CDR1 LGHDT and CDR2 YNNKEL (reference sequence).

This clonotype has more than one count but fewer than ten. The genes are TRBV12-3 or TRBV12-4 and TRBJ2-5; 9 bases are a match to TRBD1. The V segment lost 3 bases and the J segment 4 bases; nucleotides outside the gene matches: 6. This CDR3 contains 15 residues. The CDR3 coding sequence is TGTGCCAGCAGTTTCCAAGGACAGGGGTCAGAGACCCAGTACTTC. As protein: CASSFQGQGSETQYF.

In this sample, this clonotype turned up a few times. CDR3 nucleotide sequence: TGTGCCAGCAGCTTGGACCCCCTGAACACTGAAGCTTTCTTT. Protein sequence: CASSLDPLNTEAFF. V and J are TRBV5-6 and TRBJ1-1; unclear D gene. The ends were cut back, 0 bases at V and 0 bases at J, with 6 bases in the middle. CDR3 length: 14 residues. In germline, CDR1 is SGHDT, CDR2 YYEEEE.

Many counts were recorded for this clonotype. The CDR3 loop is CASSLSGQGYQPQHF. CDR3 bases: TGTGCCAGCAGTTTATCGGGACAGGGGTATCAGCCCCAGCATTTT. This chain connects TRBV27 to TRBJ1-5; 10 nucleotides line up with TRBD1. Looked up from germline, CDR1 is MNHEY and CDR2 is SMNVEV (reference sequence). The CDR3 covers 15 residues. V lost 0 bases and J lost 5; bases outside the gene matches: 1.

This clonotype was observed a handful of times. The chain carries TRBV29-1 and TRBJ2-3; no clear D gene. Germline CDR1 SQVTM, CDR2 ANQGSEA. Trimming took off 3 bases at V and 0 bases at J, with 4 bases between the two ends. There are 12 residues in the CDR3. The CDR3 is CSVDVSTDTQYF. CDR3 bases: TGCAGCGTTGACGTCAGCACAGATACGCAGTATTTT.

The chain recombines TRBV11-2 with TRBJ2-7; D is possibly TRBD2 (5 bases). Germline V gene sequence: CDR1 SGHAT, CDR2 FQNNGV. This CDR3 is 14 amino acids long. Trimming cost V 5 bases and J 0 bases, with 11 bases left between them. The chain's CDR3 is CASSQLAASYEQYF. In nucleotides, the CDR3 is TGTGCCAGCAGCCAGCTAGCCGCCTCCTACGAGCAGTACTTC.

The V and J genes are TRBV4-1 and TRBJ2-6; no clear D. There are 17 residues in the CDR3. The germline V and J ends were trimmed by 0 bases and 0 bases, with 9 bases remaining between them. Germline CDR1 and CDR2: MGHRA and YSYEKL. Here the CDR3 DNA reads TGCGCCAGCAGCCAAGATCGTCCCGGCTCTGGGGCCAACGTCCTGACTTTC. Amino acid sequence: CASSQDRPGSGANVLTF.

This clonotype was observed a few times. The rearrangement uses TRBV10-3 and TRBJ2-1; 14 nucleotides match TRBD2. J gave up 7 bases and V 10 bases, and 18 bases lay outside the gene matches. The length of the CDR3 is 18 residues. CDR1 is ENHRY and CDR2 is SYGVKD in the germline V gene. The CDR3 DNA sequence: TGTGCCACCCAAGTATTTGGGACTAGCGGGAGTTCTGGGAATGAGCAGTTCTTC. This gives the protein CATQVFGTSGSSGNEQFF.

This clonotype was found a few times. V gene TRBV7-8 combines with J gene TRBJ2-1; 16 bases fit TRBD2. From germline, CDR1 is SGHVS and CDR2 FQNEAQ. CDR3 length equals 18 residues. V shed 7 bases, J shed 3 bases, and the junction held 9 bases outside the gene matches. The CDR3 DNA sequence: TGTGCCAGCACCTTTGGGACTAGCGGGAGGGTTGACTACAATGAGCAGTTCTTC. Its translation: CASTFGTSGRVDYNEQFF. Complete variable domain (other parts from reference TRBV7-8 and TRBJ2-1): GAGVSQSPRYKVAKRGQDVALRCDPISGHVSLFWYQQALGQGPEFLTYFQNEAQLDKSGLPSDRFFAERPEGSVSTLKIQRTQQEDSAVYLCASTFGTSGRVDYNEQFFGPGTRLTVL.

V and J are TRBV2 and TRBJ2-7; weak D call: TRBD1 (6 bases). V was shortened by 10 bases and J by 4 bases, with 23 bases between the two germline ends. CDR1 and CDR2 (germline): SNHLY, FYNNEI. CDR3 length equals 15 residues. For the CDR3, the DNA is TGTGCCACCCGATACAATAAGGCAGGGACATACGAGCAGTACGTC. Its translation: CATRYNKAGTYEQYV.

This clonotype occurred a few times. This sequence joins TRBV7-9 and TRBJ2-1; D is possibly TRBD1 or TRBD2 (5 bases each). The CDR3 contains 17 residues. The germline V and J ends were trimmed by 5 bases and 4 bases, with 21 bases remaining between them. Germline CDR1 reads SEHNR; CDR2 reads FQNEAQ (reference sequence). CDR3 DNA sequence: TGTGCCAGCAGCCACGGGGCCCTTTCGCTAGTTTACAATGAGCAGTTCTTC. It yields the protein CASSHGALSLVYNEQFF.

V and J are TRBV7-2 and TRBJ2-3; TRBD2 is a possible D gene (6 bases). The CDR3 totals 16 residues. The germline CDR1 and CDR2 sequences are SGHTA and FQGNSA. Trimming removed 3 bases from V and 5 bases from J, with 18 bases in between. In nucleotides, the CDR3 is TGTGCCAGCAGCTTGGACGGGAGTTTCCCTCGAGATACGCAGTATTTT. As protein: CASSLDGSFPRDTQYF.

This clonotype has a handful of counts. This chain joins TRBV7-9 and TRBJ2-1; D remains unclear. Germline loops: CDR1 SEHNR, CDR2 FQNEAQ (reference sequence). V was shortened by 4 bases and J by 0 bases, with 10 bases between the two germline ends. This CDR3 is 15 amino acids long. This chain's CDR3 is CASSSLSSSYNEQFF. CDR3 nucleotides: TGTGCCAGCAGCTCACTGAGTAGCTCCTACAATGAGCAGTTCTTC.

This clonotype was seen a handful of times. This chain uses TRBV4-1 with TRBJ2-1; 12 bases are a match to TRBD2. Germline assignment: CDR1 MGHRA and CDR2 YSYEKL. Trimming removed 1 base from V and 7 bases from J; junction bases left unmatched: 5. CDR3 length: 16 amino acids. The CDR3 DNA reads as TGCGCCAGCAGCCAAGTCAGGACTAGCGGGAAAAATGAGCAGTTCTTC. Translation: CASSQVRTSGKNEQFF.

The rearrangement links TRBV7-2 to TRBJ1-2; 10 nucleotides agree with TRBD1. V trimming: 5 bases; J trimming: 2 bases; junction bases outside the gene matches: 8. Germline V gene data show CDR1 as SGHTA and CDR2 as FQGNSA. This CDR3 has 16 residues. CDR3 amino acids: CASSPGLGQGNYGYTF. The CDR3 DNA reads as TGTGCCAGCAGCCCCGGTTTGGGACAGGGGAACTATGGCTACACCTTC.

The chain is built from TRBV15 and TRBJ1-6; D unresolved. Trimming pared 0 bases from V and 14 bases from J, leaving 8 bases between. This CDR3 contains 12 residues. Germline V gives CDR1 LNHNV, CDR2 YYDKDF (reference sequence). In DNA form, the CDR3 reads TGTGCCACCAGCAGAGATACCTCCGCCCTCCACTTT. Translation: CATSRDTSALHF. Full variable domain (outside the CDR3, taken from reference TRBV15 and TRBJ1-6): DAMVIQNPRYQVTQFGKPVTLSCSQTLNHNVMYWYQQKSSQAPKLLFHYYDKDFNNEADTPDNFQSRRPNTSFCFLDIRSPGLGDTAMYLCATSRDTSALHFGNGTRLTVT.

This clonotype was seen repeatedly, ten times or more. This chain links TRBV11-2 with TRBJ2-1, with 11 bases aligning to TRBD2. V lost 1 base to trimming and J lost 0 bases; unmatched junction nucleotides: 5. From germline, CDR1 is SGHAT and CDR2 FQNNGV. The CDR3 contains 18 residues. This CDR3 is CASSLVVGLAGSYNEQFF. CDR3 coding DNA: TGTGCCAGCAGCTTAGTGGTAGGACTAGCGGGCTCCTACAATGAGCAGTTCTTC.

This clonotype was seen many times. The V call is TRBV24-1, the J call TRBJ1-2; 8 bases match TRBD1. CDR3 length equals 15 residues. From germline, CDR1 is KGHDR and CDR2 SFDVKD. The trim removed 4 bases at V and 4 bases at J, leaving 7 bases unmatched. The CDR3 reads CATSESGTGPYGYTF. CDR3 DNA: TGTGCCACCAGTGAATCCGGGACAGGCCCCTATGGCTACACCTTC.

V gene TRBV5-1 combines with J gene TRBJ1-1, with 7 bases lining up with TRBD1. Germline lookup yields CDR1 SGHRS and CDR2 YFSETQ. V lost 4 bases, J lost 1 base, and 10 bases stayed unmatched. This CDR3 comprises 16 residues. The CDR3 DNA reads as TGCGCCAGCAGCGACACGCCGGGACAGCGGAACACTGAAGCTTTCTTT. Protein product: CASSDTPGQRNTEAFF.

The chain recombines TRBV12-3 or TRBV12-4 with TRBJ1-4; perhaps TRBD1 as D (6 bases). Trimming removed 11 bases at V and 10 bases at J, with 20 bases between. The CDR3 has 13 residues. The CDR3 DNA follows: TGTGCCGGAAGCAGGGGTGTAACGGGAAAACTGTTTTTT. Its translation: CAGSRGVTGKLFF.

The V call is TRBV11-2, the J call TRBJ2-7, with D uncertain. Trimming removed 1 base from V and 4 bases from J, with 14 bases in between. The CDR3 covers 15 residues. The germline CDR1 and CDR2 sequences are SGHAT and FQNNGV. The CDR3 spells CASSLGFFSNYEQYF. The CDR3 coding sequence is TGTGCCAGCAGCTTAGGATTCTTCTCCAATTACGAGCAGTACTTC.

The chain has TRBV27 and TRBJ1-3; 9 nucleotides agree with TRBD1. The CDR3 spans 16 residues. The ends lost 5 bases at V and 3 bases at J; junction bases unmatched: 8. Germline CDR1 and CDR2: MNHEY and SMNVEV (reference sequence). The CDR3 nucleotides read TGTGCCAGCAGTGCCCGGACAGGGGTTCTTGGAAACACCATATATTTT. This gives the protein CASSARTGVLGNTIYF.

This clonotype was seen more than once but under ten times. V gene TRBV27 combines with J gene TRBJ1-4; 7 bases are a match to TRBD1. Per the germline V gene, CDR1 is MNHEY and CDR2 is SMNVEV (reference sequence). The CDR3 sequence is 16 residues long. V dropped 6 bases and J dropped 6; count of bases not matched to a gene: 13. Here the CDR3 reads CASSLGSGGFYEKLFF. CDR3 coding DNA: TGTGCCAGCAGCCTCGGGTCAGGGGGGTTTTATGAAAAACTGTTTTTT.

This rearrangement joins TRBV20-1 to TRBJ1-1, with D possibly TRBD1 on 6 matching bases. V was clipped by 6 bases and J by 3 bases, with 14 bases between them. Germline-derived CDR1 and CDR2 are DFQATT and SNEGSKA (reference sequence). CDR3 size: 13 residues. The CDR3 region is CSAVGTQDTEAFF. The CDR3 DNA reads as TGCAGTGCCGTGGGGACACAAGACACTGAAGCTTTCTTT.

This clonotype has more than one count but fewer than ten. The chain links TRBV29-1 to TRBJ2-3; TRBD2 agrees at 7 bases. Per germline, CDR1 SQVTM and CDR2 ANQGSEA. This CDR3 region has 13 residues. The V and J ends lost 8 bases and 4 bases, in that order; junction bases with no gene match: 9. CDR3 DNA sequence: TGCAGCATGGGAGGGAGTATGGCAGATACGCAGTATTTT. Translated, it gives CSMGGSMADTQYF.

There are many counts of this clonotype. The chain couples TRBV5-6 to TRBJ2-1, with 11 bases identical to TRBD2. The CDR3 runs to 14 residues. The junction had 6 bases not matched to a gene; V was cut back by 4 bases and J by 9 bases. The germline V gene encodes CDR1 SGHDT and CDR2 YYEEEE. CDR3 protein: CASSRGTSGTEQFF. The CDR3 bases are TGTGCCAGCAGCCGCGGGACTAGCGGAACTGAGCAGTTCTTC.

The V call is TRBV5-1, the J call TRBJ2-1; 11 bases fit TRBD1. With V trimmed by 6 bases and J by 8 bases, 10 bases remained unmatched. This CDR3 region has 15 residues. CDR1 and CDR2 from the germline V gene are SGHRS and YFSETQ. This chain's CDR3 is CASTPGTGGLYEQFF. The DNA of the CDR3 is TGCGCCAGCACCCCTGGGACAGGGGGATTATATGAGCAGTTCTTC.

This clonotype was seen at least ten times. The chain recombines TRBV12-3 or TRBV12-4 with TRBJ1-1, with a weak D call TRBD1 (5 bases). Trimming shortened V by 6 bases and J by 8 bases, and 19 bases separated the two germline ends. The CDR3 covers 14 residues. Here the CDR3 DNA reads TGTGCCAGCAGCCCAGTCCCAATTGGGGCGGAAGCTTTCTTT. Amino acids: CASSPVPIGAEAFF.